The entry below describes one T cell receptor beta chain. What it binds is not known. Assay: immunoSEQ multiplex PCR; the TCRdb copy retains only in-frame clones and omits some. The sample shows about 22,000 clones, approximately 87% of them seen only once. A marrow graft followed busulfan-fludarabine conditioning, with cyclophosphamide on days +3 and +4. This entry is derived from a study of T cells after posttransplantation cyclophosphamide. Points from the study as a whole: Donor-recipient repertoire similarity was low at 1-2 months, rising over year one. TRB clonality was highly associated with recipient CMV seropositivity and reactivation.

This CDR3 comprises 18 residues. Germline-derived CDR1 and CDR2 are KGHSH and LQKENI. The ends were cut back, 3 bases at V and 3 bases at J, with 23 bases in the middle. Specimen: PBMCs, collected after allogeneic stem cell transplant with posttransplant cyclophosphamide. The TCR originated in a female patient in her thirties or forties who received an allogeneic stem cell transplant from an unrelated donor, was CMV-positive, and had no GVHD. T cells may partly derive from the graft donor. The chain has TRBV18 and TRBJ1-2; D is perhaps TRBD1 (6 bases). The CDR3 region is CASSPNSRGQSAYYGYTF. CDR3 sequence (DNA): TGTGCCAGCTCACCGAATTCTAGAGGACAGTCGGCTTACTATGGCTACACCTTC. Based on the CDR3 plus reference TRBV18 and TRBJ1-2, the full variable domain is NAGVMQNPRHLVRRRGQEARLRCSPMKGHSHVYWYRQLPEEGLKFMVYLQKENIIDESGMPKERFSAEFPKEGPSILRIQQVVRGDSAAYFCASSPNSRGQSAYYGYTFGSGTRLTVV.